These T cell receptor beta chains were read from a single sample in a study of CD8 T cells in ankylosing spondylitis. MiXCR was run by TCRdb on the 5' RACE reads, yielding one entry per CDR3 protein. The table records approximately 150,000 distinct CDR3 sequences, around 45% of them present only once. The sequencing sample was made of synovial fluid, either unsorted or a sorted T cell fraction (not recorded which). The receptors stem from a male donor with ankylosing spondylitis. CDR3s include the opening cysteine and the closing phenylalanine or tryptophan. A D gene is named only where the DNA matches it firmly. Part of the rows lack a size; the others show once, few, many or a class for expanded clones.

V	length	D	size	J	CDR3	DNA
TRBV7-8	14	-	-	TRBJ2-2	CASRAEAMVGELFF	TGTGCCAGCAGAGCCGAAGCTATGGTCGGGGAGCTGTTTTTT
TRBV12-3/TRBV12-4	11	-	-	TRBJ1-3	CATLLGNTIYF	TGTGCCACCCTACTGGGAAACACCATATATTTT
TRBV4-2	15	-	-	TRBJ1-5	CASSQDETKNQPQHF	TGTGCCAGCAGCCAAGATGAGACCAAAAATCAGCCCCAGCATTTT
TRBV3-1	15	TRBD1	few	TRBJ2-7	CASSPSGTGGYEQYF	TGTGCCAGCAGCCCTTCCGGGACAGGAGGCTACGAGCAGTACTTC
TRBV13	14	TRBD1	-	TRBJ2-7	CASSSPGQGSEQYF	TGTGCCAGCAGCTCACCGGGACAGGGTTCCGAGCAGTACTTC
TRBV5-1	14	-	-	TRBJ1-1	CASRDPGMYTEAFF	TGCGCCAGCAGGGACCCGGGAATGTACACTGAAGCTTTCTTT
TRBV20-1	14	TRBD2	-	TRBJ2-3	CSATGGANTDTQYF	TGCAGTGCGACGGGGGGGGCGAACACAGATACGCAGTATTTT
TRBV5-6	11	-	-	TRBJ2-1	CASSLDTEQFF	TGTGCCAGCAGCCTGGACACAGAGCAGTTCTTC
TRBV12-3/TRBV12-4	16	-	few	TRBJ1-6	CASSLTARSWLSPLHF	TGTGCCAGCAGTCTGACAGCCCGTAGTTGGCTTTCACCCCTCCACTTT
TRBV10-3	17	-	-	TRBJ1-2	CAISRRQTLGGNYGYTF	TGTGCCATCAGTCGGCGACAGACCCTTGGGGGCAACTATGGCTACACCTTC
TRBV5-1	16	TRBD1	few	TRBJ1-1	CASSLPPGQGDTEAFF	TGCGCCAGCAGCTTACCCCCGGGACAGGGAGACACTGAAGCTTTCTTT
TRBV2	15	TRBD2	-	TRBJ2-1	CASIRTSGTYNEQFF	TGTGCCAGCATCCGGACTAGCGGAACCTACAATGAGCAGTTCTTC
TRBV27	15	TRBD2	-	TRBJ2-7	CASSYRVAGPNEQYF	TGTGCCAGCAGTTACCGGGTAGCGGGTCCAAACGAGCAGTACTTC
TRBV7-3	15	-	-	TRBJ2-1	CASSQHGGAYNEQFF	TGTGCCAGCAGCCAACATGGGGGCGCGTACAATGAGCAGTTCTTC
TRBV10-3	15	-	-	TRBJ1-5	CAISETASGNQPQHF	TGTGCCATCAGTGAGACAGCCAGCGGCAATCAGCCCCAGCATTTT
TRBV11-1	18	-	few	TRBJ2-1	CASSLPIIVEGPDNEQFF	TGTGCCAGCAGCTTACCGATTATCGTGGAGGGGCCCGACAATGAGCAGTTCTTC
TRBV14	15	-	-	TRBJ2-1	CASSQFFGNYNEQFF	TGTGCCAGCAGCCAATTCTTCGGGAATTACAATGAGCAGTTCTTC
TRBV28	15	TRBD2	-	TRBJ2-1	CASSLIAGGPVEQFF	TGTGCCAGCAGTTTAATAGCGGGAGGGCCTGTGGAGCAGTTCTTC
TRBV7-9	17	-	once	TRBJ1-2	CASSLVDLPKGAYGYTF	TGTGCCAGCAGCTTAGTCGACCTTCCTAAAGGGGCCTATGGCTACACCTTC
TRBV7-2	16	-	many	TRBJ2-1	CASRPHAGSDYNEQFF	TGTGCCAGCAGACCCCACGCAGGGTCCGACTACAATGAGCAGTTCTTC
TRBV5-1	16	-	-	TRBJ2-7	CASSLRGLGRSYEQYF	TGCGCCAGCAGCTTGAGAGGCCTCGGACGTTCCTACGAGCAGTACTTC
TRBV5-1	15	TRBD1	-	TRBJ2-3	CASSWSGQGADTQYF	TGCGCCAGCAGCTGGTCGGGACAGGGGGCAGATACGCAGTATTTT
TRBV20-1	14	TRBD1	-	TRBJ2-7	CSARDLQGAWEQYF	TGCAGTGCTAGAGATTTGCAGGGGGCCTGGGAGCAGTACTTC
TRBV7-6	18	TRBD2	-	TRBJ2-1	CASSCEVLAGGGYNEQFF	TGTGCCAGCAGCTGCGAGGTACTAGCGGGAGGAGGGTACAATGAGCAGTTCTTC
TRBV28	13	TRBD2	-	TRBJ2-7	CASKTAGGGEQYF	TGTGCCAGCAAAACTGCGGGAGGTGGCGAGCAGTACTTC
TRBV6-2/TRBV6-3	14	TRBD2	few	TRBJ2-1	CASSGLAAGVEQFF	TGTGCCAGCAGTGGACTAGCGGCCGGCGTGGAGCAGTTCTTC
TRBV12-3/TRBV12-4	14	-	few	TRBJ2-3	CASTWGGRTDTQYF	TGTGCCAGCACCTGGGGGGGGCGCACAGATACGCAGTATTTT
TRBV7-2	16	-	-	TRBJ2-5	CASSPLWRQSEETQYF	TGTGCCAGCAGCCCCCTCTGGCGCCAAAGTGAAGAGACCCAGTACTTC
TRBV4-1	22	TRBD2	-	TRBJ2-1	CASSQNFVLSSGRKTPYNEQFF	TGCGCCAGCAGCCAAAATTTCGTGCTTTCTAGCGGGAGAAAGACACCCTACAATGAGCAGTTCTTC
TRBV3-1	17	-	-	TRBJ2-2	CASRLGRGRSNTGELFF	TGTGCCAGCAGACTAGGTCGGGGTCGTTCGAACACCGGGGAGCTGTTTTTT
TRBV7-8	16	-	-	TRBJ2-5	CASSSLMGGGQETQYF	TGTGCCAGCAGCTCCCTAATGGGGGGTGGTCAAGAGACCCAGTACTTC